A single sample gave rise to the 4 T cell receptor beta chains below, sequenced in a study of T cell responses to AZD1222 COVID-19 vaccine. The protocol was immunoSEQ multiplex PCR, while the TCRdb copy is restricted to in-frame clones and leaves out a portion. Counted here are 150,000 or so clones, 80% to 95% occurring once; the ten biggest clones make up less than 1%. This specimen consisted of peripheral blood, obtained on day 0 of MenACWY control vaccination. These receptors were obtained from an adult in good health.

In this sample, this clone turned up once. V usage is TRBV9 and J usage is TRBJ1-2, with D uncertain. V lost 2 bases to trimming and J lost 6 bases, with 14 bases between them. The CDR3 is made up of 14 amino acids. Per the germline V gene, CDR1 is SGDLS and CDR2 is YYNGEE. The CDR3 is CASSVTGVDNGYTF. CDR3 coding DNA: TGTGCCAGCAGCGTTACCGGGGTAGACAATGGCTACACCTTC.

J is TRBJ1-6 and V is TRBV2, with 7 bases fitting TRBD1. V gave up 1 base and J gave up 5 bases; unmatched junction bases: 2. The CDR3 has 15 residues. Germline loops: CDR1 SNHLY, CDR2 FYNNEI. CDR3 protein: CASSEDGTDNSPLHF. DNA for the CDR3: TGTGCCAGCAGTGAAGATGGGACAGATAATTCACCCCTCCACTTT.

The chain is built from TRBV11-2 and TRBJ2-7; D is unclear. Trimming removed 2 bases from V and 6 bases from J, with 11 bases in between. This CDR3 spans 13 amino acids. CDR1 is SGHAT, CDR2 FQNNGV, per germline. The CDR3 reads CASSLFPTVEQYF. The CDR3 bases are TGTGCCAGCAGCTTATTTCCGACTGTCGAGCAGTACTTC.

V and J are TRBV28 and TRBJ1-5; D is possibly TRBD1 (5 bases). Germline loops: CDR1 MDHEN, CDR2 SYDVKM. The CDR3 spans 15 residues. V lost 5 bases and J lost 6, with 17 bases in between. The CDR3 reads CASSATGGSGQPQHF. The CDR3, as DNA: TGTGCCAGCAGTGCGACCGGGGGTTCCGGTCAGCCCCAGCATTTT.